This T cell receptor beta chain was retrieved from a study of cytomegalovirus exposure and HLA in healthy donors. Study outcomes and limitations: In a later analysis, an Asian-associated ancestry cluster reportedly showed fewer N-insertions than the approximately 670-donor mean.

CDR3 length: 12 amino acids. Germline V gene lookup returns CDR1 MGHRA and CDR2 YSYEKL. Trimming took 4 bases from V and 7 from J; bases not matched to a gene: 3. The PCR used 60 Vbeta and 13 Jbeta primers. TCRdb's copy holds only in-frame clones and misses some; the assay was immunoSEQ multiplex PCR. The sample shows some 180,000 clones, about four fifths of them seen only once. Turning to this clone: Its antigen is unidentified.

The genes are TRBV4-1 and TRBJ1-1; TRBD1 agrees at 7 bases. The source material was PBMCs. This receptor was taken from a man aged 35-49 years in good health and CMV-seronegative. Here the CDR3 reads CASSRQGNEAFF. The CDR3 DNA follows: TGCGCCAGCAGCCGACAGGGTAATGAAGCTTTCTTT.